A single sample gave rise to the 20 T cell receptor beta chains below, sequenced in a study of STAT5B mutations in CD4+ large granular lymphocyte leukemia. Clones were sequenced by immunoSEQ multiplex PCR, and TCRdb holds only the in-frame ones, with some missing. The profile covers about 18,000 clones, with around 85% appearing a single time and about 13% taken by the ten largest. The material sequenced was CD4+ T cells from blood buffy coats. Receptor source: a human donor in good health.

The chain is built from TRBV10-3 and TRBJ1-1, with TRBD1 matching over 8 bases. Trimming removed 10 bases from V and 2 bases from J; junction bases left unmatched: 9. In germline, CDR1 is ENHRY, CDR2 SYGVKD. The CDR3 runs to 14 residues. The CDR3 reads CATWDRQPNTEAFF. The CDR3 DNA is TGTGCCACCTGGGACAGGCAACCAAACACTGAAGCTTTCTTT.

About this clone: A read error may produce the germline difference seen at one junction end. The gene calls are TRBV2 and TRBJ1-4; 9 bases agree with TRBD1. The CDR3 spans 14 residues. Per the germline V gene, CDR1 is SNHLY and CDR2 is FYNNEI. This chain's CDR3 is CASRQQGANEKLFF. The CDR3 DNA reads as TGTGCCAGCAGACAACAGGGGGCTAACGAAAAACTGTTTTTT.

This rearrangement joins TRBV7-6 to TRBJ1-1; D is unclear. The CDR3 runs 13 residues. CDR1 is SGHVS and CDR2 is FNYEAQ in the germline V gene. With 0 bases removed from V and 6 bases from J, the gap between germline ends came to 8 bases. DNA of the CDR3: TGTGCCAGCAGCTTAGCGGTTAGCGCTGAAGCTTTCTTT. It yields the protein CASSLAVSAEAFF.

V usage is TRBV6-5 and J usage is TRBJ1-1, with D unclear. CDR1 MNHEY and CDR2 SVGAGI come from the germline V gene. This CDR3 region has 15 residues. Trimming pared 0 bases from V and 1 base from J, leaving 9 bases between. The CDR3 DNA reads as TGTGCCAGCAGTTACTCGGTCGCAGGGAACACTGAAGCTTTCTTT. Encoded protein: CASSYSVAGNTEAFF.

As to this clone: Other DNA sequences within the sample encode an identical CDR3. The chain joins TRBV30 to TRBJ1-5; D call uncertain. Germline V lookup: CDR1 GTSNPN, CDR2 SVGIG (reference sequence). The V and J ends lost 2 bases and 0 bases respectively, with 5 bases between them. The CDR3 length is 13 residues. DNA for the CDR3: TGTGCCTGGAGTTTGGATAGCAATCAGCCCCAGCATTTT. The encoded protein is CAWSLDSNQPQHF.

This rearrangement joins TRBV10-3 to TRBJ1-2; D is perhaps TRBD1 (5 bases). CDR1 and CDR2 from the germline V gene are ENHRY and SYGVKD. The CDR3 length is 14 residues. The V end was cut by 3 bases, the J end by 6 bases, with 14 bases between. The CDR3 is CAISEGVGRDGYTF. The CDR3 nucleotides read TGTGCCATCAGTGAAGGGGTAGGAAGAGATGGCTACACCTTC.

V gene TRBV4-2 combines with J gene TRBJ2-1; D may be TRBD2 (6 bases). Germline V CDR1 and CDR2: LGHNA, YNFKEQ. Trimming removed 0 bases from V and 5 bases from J, with 8 bases in between. CDR3 size: 14 residues. CDR3 DNA sequence: TGTGCCAGCAGCCAAGAAGGACTAAACAATGAGCAGTTCTTC. As protein: CASSQEGLNNEQFF.

This clone was picked up one time. The chain is built from TRBV7-2 and TRBJ1-1; D is possibly TRBD1 (6 bases). V was cut by 4 bases and J by 0 bases, with 12 bases left in between. The CDR3 runs 15 residues. Germline V gene lookup returns CDR1 SGHTA and CDR2 FQGNSA. The CDR3 nucleotides read TGTGCCAGCAGCTGGGCCGCAGGGGTGAACACTGAAGCTTTCTTT. This gives the protein CASSWAAGVNTEAFF.

The J gene is TRBJ2-1, the V gene TRBV13; a possible D gene is TRBD2 (5 bases). In germline, CDR1 is PRHDT, CDR2 FYEKMQ (reference sequence). The CDR3 is 17 residues long. V was pared by 4 bases and J by 2 bases, with 18 bases between. The CDR3 nucleotides read TGTGCCAGCAGCTCCTCTAAGGTGGGAGAGACCTACAATGAGCAGTTCTTC. It translates to CASSSSKVGETYNEQFF.

The chain carries TRBV30 and TRBJ1-5; TRBD1 agrees at 8 bases. Germline V CDR1 and CDR2: GTSNPN, SVGIG (reference sequence). The CDR3 totals 14 residues. Here the CDR3 DNA reads TGTGCGTTTACCCCGGGACAGGTCAATCAGCCCCAGCATTTT. Its translation: CAFTPGQVNQPQHF.

V gene TRBV29-1 combines with J gene TRBJ2-3, with D uncertain. Trimming took off 5 bases at V and 4 bases at J, with 13 bases between the two ends. This CDR3 is built from 13 residues. Germline-derived CDR1 and CDR2 are SQVTM and ANQGSEA. CDR3 coding DNA: TGCAGCGTTAATTTCTATCCTGCAGATACGCAGTATTTT. Its protein is CSVNFYPADTQYF.

The rearrangement joins TRBV19 to TRBJ1-2; D remains ambiguous. Germline-derived CDR1 and CDR2 are LNHDA and SQIVND (reference sequence). Trimming removed 3 bases at V and 8 bases at J, with 16 bases between. This CDR3 spans 14 amino acids. For the CDR3, the DNA is TGTGCCAGTAGTATCCTGGCTACCGGACGGGGCTACACCTTC. It yields the protein CASSILATGRGYTF.

This clone has just one count. The CDR3, as DNA: TGCAGCGTTCGGGGGCCGACAGGGGGGTCCTACGAGCAGTACTTC. This codes for CSVRGPTGGSYEQYF. The chain uses TRBV29-1 and TRBJ2-7; 9 bases match TRBD1. This CDR3 contains 15 residues. V was pared by 5 bases and J by 1 base, with 9 bases of the junction left unmatched. The germline V gene has CDR1 SQVTM and CDR2 ANQGSEA.

CDR3 sequence reads: CAISESGGYTF. The CDR3 bases are TGTGCCATCAGTGAGTCCGGTGGCTACACCTTC. The chain combines TRBV10-3 with TRBJ1-2; D is ambiguous. This CDR3 has 11 amino acids. Germline CDR1 reads ENHRY; CDR2 reads SYGVKD. Trimming shortened V by 0 bases and J by 7 bases, and 3 bases separated the two germline ends.

This clone was seen more than once but under ten times. This chain uses TRBV5-6 with TRBJ1-1; 11 bases align to TRBD1. Germline V gene sequence: CDR1 SGHDT, CDR2 YYEEEE. J lost 10 bases, V lost 3 bases, and 5 bases had no gene match. The CDR3 extends over 13 amino acids. The CDR3 is CASSSRGTGGAFF. The CDR3 DNA sequence: TGTGCCAGCAGCTCAAGGGGGACAGGGGGAGCTTTCTTT.

This sequence joins TRBV2 and TRBJ1-5, with a weak D call TRBD1 (5 bases). This CDR3 region has 15 residues. From germline, CDR1 is SNHLY and CDR2 FYNNEI. Trimming took off 9 bases at V and 3 bases at J, with 18 bases between the two ends. CDR3 in DNA: TGTGCCAGGGGTCCTGATGGGGGATTCAATCAGCCCCAGCATTTT. Its protein product is CARGPDGGFNQPQHF.

This rearrangement joins TRBV7-2 to TRBJ2-1, with TRBD2 identical over 9 bases. From germline, CDR1 is SGHTA and CDR2 FQGNSA. The junction had 5 bases not matched to a gene; V was cut back by 5 bases and J by 6 bases. CDR3 length equals 14 residues. For the CDR3, the DNA is TGTGCCAGCAGCCCGGGACTAGCCGCCAATGAGCAGTTCTTC. Its protein product is CASSPGLAANEQFF.

The chain recombines TRBV9 with TRBJ2-3; the D is unclear. This CDR3 has 14 amino acids. Germline assignment: CDR1 SGDLS and CDR2 YYNGEE. With 0 bases removed from V and 0 bases from J, the gap between germline ends came to 5 bases. The CDR3 DNA reads TGTGCCAGCAGCGTAGACGTCAGCACAGATACGCAGTATTTT. Translating it yields CASSVDVSTDTQYF.

The chain combines TRBV19 with TRBJ1-1, with D hard to call. Germline CDR1 is LNHDA and CDR2 is SQIVND (reference sequence). V was shortened by 5 bases and J by 5 bases, with 15 bases between the two germline ends. This CDR3 has 14 amino acids. CDR3 in DNA: TGTGCCAGTAGTTCCCGACTCGGGAGGACTGAAGCTTTCTTT. Translating it yields CASSSRLGRTEAFF.

The chain combines TRBV11-2 with TRBJ1-1; no firm D call. CDR1 and CDR2 (germline): SGHAT, FQNNGV. The CDR3 consists of 14 residues. Trimming left V 1 base short and J 0 bases short, with 6 bases between. CDR3 protein: CASSLVALNTEAFF. DNA for the CDR3: TGTGCCAGCAGCTTAGTAGCCTTGAACACTGAAGCTTTCTTT.